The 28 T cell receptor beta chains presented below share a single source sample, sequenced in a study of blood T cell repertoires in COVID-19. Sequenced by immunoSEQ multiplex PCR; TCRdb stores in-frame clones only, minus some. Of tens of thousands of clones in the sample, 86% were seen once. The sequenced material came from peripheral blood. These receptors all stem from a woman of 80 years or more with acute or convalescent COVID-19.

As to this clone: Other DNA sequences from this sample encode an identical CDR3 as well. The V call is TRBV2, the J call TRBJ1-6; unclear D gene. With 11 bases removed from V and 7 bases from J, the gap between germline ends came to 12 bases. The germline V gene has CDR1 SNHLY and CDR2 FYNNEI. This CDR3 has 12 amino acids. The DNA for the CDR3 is TGTGCCTCCACGGCGGAGAATTCACCCCTCCACTTT. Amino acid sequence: CASTAENSPLHF.

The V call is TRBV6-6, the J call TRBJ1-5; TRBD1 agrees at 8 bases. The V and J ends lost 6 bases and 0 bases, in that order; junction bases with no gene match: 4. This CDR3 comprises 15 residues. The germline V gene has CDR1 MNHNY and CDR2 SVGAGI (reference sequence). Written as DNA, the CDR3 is TGTGCCAGCAGCCAAGGACAGGGTAGCAATCAGCCCCAGCATTTT. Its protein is CASSQGQGSNQPQHF.

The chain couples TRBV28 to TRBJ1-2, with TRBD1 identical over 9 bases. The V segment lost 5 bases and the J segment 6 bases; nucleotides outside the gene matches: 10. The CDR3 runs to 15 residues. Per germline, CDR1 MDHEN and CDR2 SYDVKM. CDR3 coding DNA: TGTGCCAGCAGTGAACCCGCCGGGACAGGGAATGGCTACACCTTC. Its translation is CASSEPAGTGNGYTF.

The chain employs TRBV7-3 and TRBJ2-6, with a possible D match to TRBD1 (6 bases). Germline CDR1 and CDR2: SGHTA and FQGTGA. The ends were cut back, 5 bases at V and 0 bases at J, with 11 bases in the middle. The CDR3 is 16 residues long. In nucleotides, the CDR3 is TGTGCCAGCAGCCCGCAGGGGACCTCTGGGGCCAACGTCCTGACTTTC. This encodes CASSPQGTSGANVLTF.

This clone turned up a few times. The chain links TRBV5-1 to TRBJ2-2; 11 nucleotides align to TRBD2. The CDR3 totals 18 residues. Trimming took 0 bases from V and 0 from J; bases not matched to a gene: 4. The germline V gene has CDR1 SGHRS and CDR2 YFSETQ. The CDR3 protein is CASSLVVAGGPNTGELFF. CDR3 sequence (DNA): TGCGCCAGCAGCTTGGTTGTAGCGGGAGGGCCGAACACCGGGGAGCTGTTTTTT. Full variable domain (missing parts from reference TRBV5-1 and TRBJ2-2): KAGVTQTPRYLIKTRGQQVTLSCSPISGHRSVSWYQQTPGQGLQFLFEYFSETQRNKGNFPGRFSGRQFSNSRSEMNVSTLELGDSALYLCASSLVVAGGPNTGELFFGEGSRLTVL.

CDR3 DNA sequence: TGCAGCGTTGCAAACCCGGGGGGGAATAATCAGCCCCAGCATTTT. Translation gives CSVANPGGNNQPQHF. The chain joins TRBV29-1 to TRBJ1-5, with D possibly matching TRBD1 (5 bases). CDR1 is SQVTM, CDR2 ANQGSEA, per germline. V was trimmed by 4 bases and J by 4 bases, leaving 17 bases between them. This CDR3 is 15 amino acids long.

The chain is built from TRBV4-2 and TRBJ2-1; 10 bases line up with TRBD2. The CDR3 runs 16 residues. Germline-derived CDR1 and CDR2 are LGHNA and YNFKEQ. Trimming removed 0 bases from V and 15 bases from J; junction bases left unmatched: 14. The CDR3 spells CASSQDGLSGGAVLFF. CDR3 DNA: TGTGCCAGCAGCCAAGATGGGCTGAGCGGGGGGGCCGTTTTGTTCTTC.

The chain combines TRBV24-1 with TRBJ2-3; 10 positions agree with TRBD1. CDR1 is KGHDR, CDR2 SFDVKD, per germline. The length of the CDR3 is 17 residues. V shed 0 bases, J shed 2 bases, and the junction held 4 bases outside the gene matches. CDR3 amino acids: CATSDLGDRGPTDTQYF. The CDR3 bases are TGTGCCACCAGTGATTTGGGGGACAGGGGACCCACAGATACGCAGTATTTT.

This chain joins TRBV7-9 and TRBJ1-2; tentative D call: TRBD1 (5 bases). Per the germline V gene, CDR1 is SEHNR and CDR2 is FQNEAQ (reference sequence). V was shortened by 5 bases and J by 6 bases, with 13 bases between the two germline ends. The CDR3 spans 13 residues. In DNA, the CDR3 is TGTGCCAGCAGCCCCCGGGGGACCGATGGCTACACCTTC. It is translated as CASSPRGTDGYTF.

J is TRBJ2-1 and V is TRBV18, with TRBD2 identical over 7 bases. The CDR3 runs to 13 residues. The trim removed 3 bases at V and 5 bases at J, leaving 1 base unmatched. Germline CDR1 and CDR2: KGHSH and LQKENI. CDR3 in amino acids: CASSPRGDNEQFF. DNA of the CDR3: TGTGCCAGCTCACCCCGGGGGGACAATGAGCAGTTCTTC.

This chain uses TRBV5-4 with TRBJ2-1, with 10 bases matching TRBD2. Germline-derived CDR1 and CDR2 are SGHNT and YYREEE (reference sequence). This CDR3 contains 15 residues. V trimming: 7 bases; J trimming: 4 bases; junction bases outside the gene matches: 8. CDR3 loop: CASGLLAGLYNEQFF. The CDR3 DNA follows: TGTGCCAGCGGGTTACTAGCGGGGCTTTACAATGAGCAGTTCTTC.

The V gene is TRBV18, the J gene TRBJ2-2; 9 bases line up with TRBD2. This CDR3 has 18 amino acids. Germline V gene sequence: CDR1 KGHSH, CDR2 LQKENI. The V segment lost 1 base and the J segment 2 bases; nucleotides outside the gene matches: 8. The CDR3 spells CASSPLAGVHPNTGELFF. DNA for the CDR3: TGTGCCAGCTCACCACTAGCGGGGGTCCACCCAAACACCGGGGAGCTGTTTTTT.

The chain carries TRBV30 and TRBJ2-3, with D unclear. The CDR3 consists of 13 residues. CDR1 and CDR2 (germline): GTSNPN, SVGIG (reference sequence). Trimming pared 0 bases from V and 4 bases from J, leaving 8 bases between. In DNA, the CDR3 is TGTGCCTGGAGTGTCGCAGGTTCAGATACGCAGTATTTT. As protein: CAWSVAGSDTQYF. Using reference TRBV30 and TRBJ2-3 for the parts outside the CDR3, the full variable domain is SQTIHQWPATLVQPVGSPLSLECTVEGTSNPNLYWYRQAAGRGLQLLFYSVGIGQISSEVPQNLSASRPQDRQFILSSKKLLLSDSGFYLCAWSVAGSDTQYFGPGTRLTVL.

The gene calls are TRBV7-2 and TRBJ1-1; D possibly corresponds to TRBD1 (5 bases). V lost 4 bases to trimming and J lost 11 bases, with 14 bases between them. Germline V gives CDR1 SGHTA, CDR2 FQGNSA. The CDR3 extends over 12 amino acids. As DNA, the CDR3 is TGTGCCAGCAGCTCGTCGGGGACTAGGGCTTTCTTT. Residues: CASSSSGTRAFF.

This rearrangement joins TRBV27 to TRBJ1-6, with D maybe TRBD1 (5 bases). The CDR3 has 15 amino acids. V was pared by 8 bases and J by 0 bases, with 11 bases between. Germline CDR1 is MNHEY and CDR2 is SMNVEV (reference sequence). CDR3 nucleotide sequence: TGTGCCAGCGGGTACAGGAGCTCCTATAATTCACCCCTCCACTTT. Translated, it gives CASGYRSSYNSPLHF.

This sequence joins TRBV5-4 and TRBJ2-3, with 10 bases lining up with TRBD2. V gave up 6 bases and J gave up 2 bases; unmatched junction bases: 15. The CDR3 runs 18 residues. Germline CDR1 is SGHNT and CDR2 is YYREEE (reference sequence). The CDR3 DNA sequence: TGTGCCAGCACCGGGGGCCCAGCTAGCGGGGGCTTCACAGATACGCAGTATTTT. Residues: CASTGGPASGGFTDTQYF.

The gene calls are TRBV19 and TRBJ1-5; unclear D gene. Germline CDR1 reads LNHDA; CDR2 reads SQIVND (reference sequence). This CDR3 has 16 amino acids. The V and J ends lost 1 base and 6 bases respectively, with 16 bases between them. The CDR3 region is CASSIARAPKGQPQHF. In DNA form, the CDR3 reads TGTGCCAGTAGTATAGCGAGGGCCCCCAAGGGTCAGCCCCAGCATTTT. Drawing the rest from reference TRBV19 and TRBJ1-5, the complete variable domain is DGGITQSPKYLFRKEGQNVTLSCEQNLNHDAMYWYRQDPGQGLRLIYYSQIVNDFQKGDIAEGYSVSREKKESFPLTVTSAQKNPTAFYLCASSIARAPKGQPQHFGDGTRLSIL.

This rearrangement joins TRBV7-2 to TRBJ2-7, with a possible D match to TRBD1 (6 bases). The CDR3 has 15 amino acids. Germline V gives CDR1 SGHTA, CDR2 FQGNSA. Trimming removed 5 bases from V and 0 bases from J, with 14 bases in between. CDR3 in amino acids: CASSVDRSFSYEQYF. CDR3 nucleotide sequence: TGTGCCAGCAGCGTAGACAGGTCCTTCTCCTACGAGCAGTACTTC. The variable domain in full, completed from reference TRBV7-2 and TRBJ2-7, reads GAGVSQSPSNKVTEKGKDVELRCDPISGHTALYWYRQSLGQGLEFLIYFQGNSAPDKSGLPSDRFSAERTGGSVSTLTIQRTQQEDSAVYLCASSVDRSFSYEQYFGPGTRLTVT.

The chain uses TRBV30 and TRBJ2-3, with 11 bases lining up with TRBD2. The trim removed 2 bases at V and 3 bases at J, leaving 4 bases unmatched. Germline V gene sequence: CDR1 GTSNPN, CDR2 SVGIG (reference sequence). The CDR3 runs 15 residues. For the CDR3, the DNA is TGTGCCTGGAGTCTAGCGGGGGGCGGGACAGATACGCAGTATTTT. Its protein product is CAWSLAGGGTDTQYF. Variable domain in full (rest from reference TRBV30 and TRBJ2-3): SQTIHQWPATLVQPVGSPLSLECTVEGTSNPNLYWYRQAAGRGLQLLFYSVGIGQISSEVPQNLSASRPQDRQFILSSKKLLLSDSGFYLCAWSLAGGGTDTQYFGPGTRLTVL.

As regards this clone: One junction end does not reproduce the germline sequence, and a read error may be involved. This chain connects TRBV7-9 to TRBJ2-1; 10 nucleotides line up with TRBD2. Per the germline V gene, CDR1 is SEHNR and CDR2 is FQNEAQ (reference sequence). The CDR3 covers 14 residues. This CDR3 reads CASSLAGAANEQFF. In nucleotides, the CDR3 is TGTGCCAGCAGCCTAGCGGGGGCCGCGAATGAGCAGTTCTTC.

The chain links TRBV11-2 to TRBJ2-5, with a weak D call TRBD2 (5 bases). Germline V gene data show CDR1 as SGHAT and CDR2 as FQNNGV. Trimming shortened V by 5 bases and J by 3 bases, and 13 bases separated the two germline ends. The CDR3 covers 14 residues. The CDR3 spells CASSLPQREETQYF. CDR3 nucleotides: TGTGCCAGCAGCCTCCCCCAGAGGGAAGAGACCCAGTACTTC.

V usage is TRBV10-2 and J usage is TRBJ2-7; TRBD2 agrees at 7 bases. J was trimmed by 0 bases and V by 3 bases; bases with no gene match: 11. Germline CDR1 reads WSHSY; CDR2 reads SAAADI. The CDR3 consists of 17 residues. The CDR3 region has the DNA TGCGCCAGCAGTGAAGTATCGGGGGGAACCTTCTCCTACGAGCAGTACTTC. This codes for CASSEVSGGTFSYEQYF.

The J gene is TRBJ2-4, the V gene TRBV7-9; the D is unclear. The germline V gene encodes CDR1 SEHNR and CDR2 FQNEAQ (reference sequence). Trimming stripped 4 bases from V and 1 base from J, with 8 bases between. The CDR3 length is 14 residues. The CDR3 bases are TGTGCCAGCAGCTCCGACGGGGCCAAAAACATTCAGTACTTC. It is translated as CASSSDGAKNIQYF.

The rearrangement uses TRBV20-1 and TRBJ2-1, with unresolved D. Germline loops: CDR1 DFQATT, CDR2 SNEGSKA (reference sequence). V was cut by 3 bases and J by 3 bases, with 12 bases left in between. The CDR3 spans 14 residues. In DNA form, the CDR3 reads TGCAGTGCTAGTCCGGATGACTTCTACAATGAGCAGTTCTTC. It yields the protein CSASPDDFYNEQFF.

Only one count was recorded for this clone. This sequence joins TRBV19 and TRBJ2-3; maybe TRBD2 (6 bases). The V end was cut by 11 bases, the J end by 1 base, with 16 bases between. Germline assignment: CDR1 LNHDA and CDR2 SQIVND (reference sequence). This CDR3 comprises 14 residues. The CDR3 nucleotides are TGTGCCGTCTCCGCCTGGGGGGGCACAGATACGCAGTATTTT. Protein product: CAVSAWGGTDTQYF.

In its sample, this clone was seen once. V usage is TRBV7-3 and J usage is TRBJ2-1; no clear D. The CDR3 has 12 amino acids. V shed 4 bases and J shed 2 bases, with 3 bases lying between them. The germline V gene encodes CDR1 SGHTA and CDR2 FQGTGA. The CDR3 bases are TGTGCCAGCAGCTCCACCTACAATGAGCAGTTCTTC. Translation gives CASSSTYNEQFF.

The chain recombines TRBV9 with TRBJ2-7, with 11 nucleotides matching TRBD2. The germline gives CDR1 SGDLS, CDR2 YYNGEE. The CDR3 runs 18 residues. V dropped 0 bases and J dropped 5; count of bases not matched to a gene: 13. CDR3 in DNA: TGTGCCAGCAGCGTAGGGCCTAGCGGGAGGTCTCGGTTCCACGAGCAGTACTTC. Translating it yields CASSVGPSGRSRFHEQYF.

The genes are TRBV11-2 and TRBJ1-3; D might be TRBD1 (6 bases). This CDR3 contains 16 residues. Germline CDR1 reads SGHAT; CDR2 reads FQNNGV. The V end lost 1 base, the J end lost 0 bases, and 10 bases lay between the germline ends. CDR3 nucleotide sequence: TGTGCCAGCAGCTTAGTAACAGGGTACTCTGGAAACACCATATATTTT. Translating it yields CASSLVTGYSGNTIYF.